This paragraph covers one TCR beta chain sequence. What it binds is not known. Germline CDR1 and CDR2: MNHEY and SMNVEV (reference sequence). V was cut by 2 bases and J by 4 bases, with 13 bases left in between. The CDR3 totals 15 residues. Each CDR3 protein is one row after TCRdb ran MiXCR on the reads. This table has around 540,000 distinct CDR3 sequences, 33% appearing once. These data belong to a study of T cell repertoires in cytomegalovirus infection. Background on the study: Public signatures in TCR beta pointed to CMV infection and matching HLA type. Study findings and constraints: What dominated the ex vivo response were HLA-C-restricted CMV-specific TCR beta clonotypes. Public TCR beta family frequency separated CMV-and-HLA carriers, including in an independent cohort.

The gene calls are TRBV27 and TRBJ2-3, with D perhaps being TRBD1 or TRBD2 (6 bases each). The receptor's source is a human donor in good health (CMV status not recorded). Some clones in this sample may be carry-over from other donors' samples. The sequencing here drew on cultured PBMCs, taken from culture after CMV antigen stimulation. CDR3 nucleotide sequence: TGTGCCAGCAGTTTAGCCCGGAGGGGGTCAGATACGCAGTATTTT. This translates into CASSLARRGSDTQYF.